These 4 T cell receptor beta chains originate from one sample sequenced in a study of T cells in localized non-small cell lung cancer (dated by TCRdb to 2019 to 2021). Library prep was done by the immunoSEQ multiplex PCR assay. TCRdb holds this immuneACCESS table with in-frame rearrangements only. Some clones are missing; in checked studies, unresolved V genes explain under half, and the rest has no known cause. The sample table shows about 7,300 clones, and more than 20% are seen once. The leading ten clones occupy 3.6% of the sample. The sequences come from lung tumor tissue, collected before any cancer treatment. Receptors were obtained from a man aged 40 to 70 with stage III squamous cell lung carcinoma.

There are a few counts of this clone. CDR3 sequence: CASSLRQGATENIQYF. The CDR3 DNA is TGCGCCAGCAGCCTACGACAGGGGGCGACGGAAAACATTCAGTACTTC. The chain couples TRBV4-1 to TRBJ2-4; 10 bases match TRBD1. Losses at the gene ends were 4 bases for V and 5 bases for J; bases not matched to a gene: 8. Germline V gives CDR1 MGHRA, CDR2 YSYEKL. The CDR3 extends over 16 amino acids.

The CDR3 nucleotides are TGTGCCAGCAGTTTCCCGGGACAGGGGCGCCATGAGCAGTTCTTC. Translated: CASSFPGQGRHEQFF. The genes are TRBV9 and TRBJ2-1; 10 bases fit TRBD1. Unmatched junction bases numbered 10, after V lost 5 bases and J lost 8 bases. CDR1 is SGDLS and CDR2 is YYNGEE in the germline V gene. The CDR3 extends over 15 amino acids.

This clone was seen at least ten times. The J gene is TRBJ2-2, the V gene TRBV7-2; D gene ambiguous. Trimming pared 2 bases from V and 4 bases from J, leaving 5 bases between. The CDR3 is 13 amino acids. From germline, CDR1 is SGHTA and CDR2 FQGNSA. CDR3: CASSLTLTGELFF. In DNA, the CDR3 is TGTGCCAGCAGCTTAACGCTCACCGGGGAGCTGTTTTTT. The whole variable domain, remainder taken from reference TRBV7-2 and TRBJ2-2, is GAGVSQSPSNKVTEKGKDVELRCDPISGHTALYWYRQSLGQGLEFLIYFQGNSAPDKSGLPSDRFSAERTGGSVSTLTIQRTQQEDSAVYLCASSLTLTGELFFGEGSRLTVL.

The chain links TRBV6-8 to TRBJ2-3; tentatively, D is TRBD2 (6 bases). Trimming took off 6 bases at V and 6 bases at J, with 19 bases between the two ends. The CDR3 runs to 15 residues. Per germline, CDR1 MNHGY and CDR2 SAAAGT. CDR3 protein: CASSPGTGTFDTQYF. The CDR3, as DNA: TGTGCCAGCAGCCCCGGGACTGGGACGTTTGATACGCAGTATTTT.